The entry that follows covers one T cell receptor beta chain sequence. The antigen is not known. The sample is drawn from a study of monozygotic twins with inflammatory bowel disease. Study-wide results and limits: TCRbeta diversity (inverse Simpson) was lower in IBD patients than in healthy co-twins. Patients got different immunosuppressive treatments, which may have made their repertoires more variable.

TCRdb reprocessed the 5' RACE reads, with one entry per CDR3 protein and no DNA. The data show over 150,000 distinct CDR3 sequences, and the top ten clones hold 2% to 2.5%. The origin of this receptor is a human donor with ulcerative colitis or Crohn's disease, or a healthy co-twin of an affected twin (not recorded which). Sequencing input: blood.

The CDR3: CATSERLAPSTDTQYF. The chain has TRBV24-1 and TRBJ2-3; TCRdb picks TRBD2, but there is no DNA to check that call. The CDR3 sequence is 16 residues long. CDR1 is KGHDR, CDR2 SFDVKD, per germline.